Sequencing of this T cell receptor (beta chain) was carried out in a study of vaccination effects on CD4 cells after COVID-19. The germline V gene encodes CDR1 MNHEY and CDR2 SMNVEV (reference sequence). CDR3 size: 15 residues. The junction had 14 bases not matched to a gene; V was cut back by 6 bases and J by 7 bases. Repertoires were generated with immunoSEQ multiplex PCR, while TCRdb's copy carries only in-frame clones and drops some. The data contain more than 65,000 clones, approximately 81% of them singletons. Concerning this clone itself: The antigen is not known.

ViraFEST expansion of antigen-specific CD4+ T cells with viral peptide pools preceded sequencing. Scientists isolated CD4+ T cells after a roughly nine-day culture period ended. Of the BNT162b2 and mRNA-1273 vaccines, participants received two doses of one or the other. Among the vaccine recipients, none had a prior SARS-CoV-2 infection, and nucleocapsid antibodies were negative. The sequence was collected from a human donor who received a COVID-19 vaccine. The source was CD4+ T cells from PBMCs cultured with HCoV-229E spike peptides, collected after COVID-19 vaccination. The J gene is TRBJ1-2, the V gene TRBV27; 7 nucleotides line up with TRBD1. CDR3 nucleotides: TGTGCCAGCAGCCCCTTGGGGACAGCGTCTGGTGGCTACACCTTC. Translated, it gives CASSPLGTASGGYTF.